The 29 T cell receptor beta chains below all came from one sample that was sequenced in a study of cytomegalovirus exposure and HLA in healthy donors (dated by TCRdb to the late 2010s). The library was generated by the immunoSEQ multiplex PCR assay. For the multiplex PCR, a mixture combining 60 forward primers for TCR Vbeta segments and 13 reverse primers for TCR Jbeta segments was used. The clones in this table, taken by TCRdb from immuneACCESS, are in-frame only. Not every clone is retained; where verified, under half of the shortfall comes from an unresolved V gene, and the cause of the rest is unknown. The sample records a few hundred thousand clones, 80% to 95% of which are singletons. The ten top clones hold around 1.7% of the sample. The sequencing input was PBMCs. These receptors all come from a girl aged 2 to 10 in good health and CMV-seronegative.

About this clone itself: The same CDR3 can be traced to other DNA sequences in this sample. The chain employs TRBV6-5 and TRBJ1-4; D perhaps matches TRBD1 (6 bases). V lost 2 bases to trimming and J lost 4 bases, with 8 bases between them. The CDR3 covers 14 residues. Germline CDR1 MNHEY, CDR2 SVGAGI. The CDR3 sequence: CASSYRGFNEKLFF. The CDR3 DNA reads as TGTGCCAGCAGTTACAGGGGGTTTAATGAAAAACTGTTTTTT.

As regards this clone: Germline is not matched at one junction end, which may reflect a read error. The V call is TRBV7-7, the J call TRBJ2-5; no firm D call. CDR1 SSHAT and CDR2 FNYEAQ come from the germline V gene (reference sequence). The length of the CDR3 is 13 residues. This CDR3 is CASSLWASETQYF. CDR3 DNA sequence: TGTGCTAGCAGCTTATGGGCATCAGAGACCCAGTACTTC.

Turning to this clone: A read error may account for a junction end that differs from germline. V usage is TRBV10-3 and J usage is TRBJ1-1, with D tentatively TRBD1 (5 bases). Germline CDR1 is ENHRY and CDR2 is SYGVKD. CDR3 size: 16 residues. The DNA for the CDR3 is TGTGCCATCATTGAGAACCCCTTAGGGGCAGGTGGTGAAGCTTTCTTT. Protein sequence: CAIIENPLGAGGEAFF.

The V and J genes are TRBV28 and TRBJ1-2, with D maybe TRBD1 (6 bases). This CDR3 contains 15 residues. Germline V gives CDR1 MDHEN, CDR2 SYDVKM. V shed 4 bases and J shed 5 bases, with 17 bases lying between them. Written as DNA, the CDR3 is TGTGCCAGCAGTTCACCAGGGGTATTTAAGTATGGCTACACCTTC. Amino acid sequence: CASSSPGVFKYGYTF.

The chain uses TRBV5-1 and TRBJ2-7, with 10 bases fitting TRBD2. Per the germline V gene, CDR1 is SGHRS and CDR2 is YFSETQ. The CDR3 is 15 residues long. After removal of 2 bases from V and 0 bases from J, the junction contained 2 bases not matched to a gene. The CDR3 nucleotides are TGCGCCAGCAGCTTTAGCGGGGGGAGCTCCTACGAGCAGTACTTC. Translating it yields CASSFSGGSSYEQYF.

Only a few counts were recorded for this clone. CDR3 in DNA: TGTGCCAGCAGTGACCCTCAGGTACCGAACACTGAAGCTTTCTTT. This encodes CASSDPQVPNTEAFF. V gene TRBV25-1 combines with J gene TRBJ1-1, with D unresolved. Trimming removed 3 bases at V and 1 base at J, with 12 bases between. The length of the CDR3 is 15 residues. The germline V gene has CDR1 MGHDK and CDR2 SYGVNS.

The chain employs TRBV19 and TRBJ1-4, with 8 bases aligning to TRBD1. This CDR3 is 16 amino acids long. CDR1 and CDR2 from the germline V gene are LNHDA and SQIVND (reference sequence). The V segment lost 7 bases and the J segment 8 bases; nucleotides outside the gene matches: 15. CDR3 DNA sequence: TGTGCCAGTACCACGGGAAGAATGACAGGGGTAGAAAAACTGTTTTTT. Protein product: CASTTGRMTGVEKLFF.

The chain joins TRBV5-1 to TRBJ2-3; 9 nucleotides line up with TRBD1. The CDR3 is made up of 15 amino acids. V dropped 5 bases and J dropped 8; count of bases not matched to a gene: 12. Looked up from germline, CDR1 is SGHRS and CDR2 is YFSETQ. The CDR3 region has the DNA TGCGCCAGCAGTCACCGGGACAGGGATTACCGTACGCAGTATTTT. Residues: CASSHRDRDYRTQYF. Combining the CDR3 with reference TRBV5-1 and TRBJ2-3 gives the whole variable domain KAGVTQTPRYLIKTRGQQVTLSCSPISGHRSVSWYQQTPGQGLQFLFEYFSETQRNKGNFPGRFSGRQFSNSRSEMNVSTLELGDSALYLCASSHRDRDYRTQYFGPGTRLTVL.

V usage is TRBV4-1 and J usage is TRBJ2-2; possible D gene TRBD2, 5 bases. Germline V gene data show CDR1 as MGHRA and CDR2 as YSYEKL. This CDR3 is built from 18 residues. With 0 bases removed from V and 0 bases from J, the gap between germline ends came to 14 bases. The CDR3 region is CASSQDVVEVTNTGELFF. The DNA of the CDR3 is TGCGCCAGCAGCCAAGATGTTGTGGAGGTTACGAACACCGGGGAGCTGTTTTTT.

The genes are TRBV7-8 and TRBJ1-2; TRBD1 matches 9 bases. Losses at the gene ends were 5 bases for V and 6 bases for J; bases not matched to a gene: 16. Germline assignment: CDR1 SGHVS and CDR2 FQNEAQ. This CDR3 contains 17 residues. The CDR3 reads CASSTSGQGGFRNGYTF. In DNA, the CDR3 is TGTGCCAGCAGCACCTCGGGACAGGGCGGGTTTAGAAATGGCTACACCTTC.

The gene calls are TRBV5-1 and TRBJ1-2; 8 bases fit TRBD1. CDR3 length: 15 amino acids. V shed 0 bases, J shed 4 bases, and the junction held 5 bases outside the gene matches. The germline CDR1 and CDR2 sequences are SGHRS and YFSETQ. In DNA form, the CDR3 reads TGCGCCAGCAGCTTGGATGGCAGGGGGCCCTATGGCTACACCTTC. It yields the protein CASSLDGRGPYGYTF.

As for this clone: The identical CDR3 is also encoded by other nucleotide sequences in the sample. V is TRBV7-9 and J is TRBJ2-7, with TRBD1 identical over 9 bases. CDR3 size: 14 residues. V lost 5 bases to trimming and J lost 1 base; unmatched junction nucleotides: 3. Germline V gene lookup returns CDR1 SEHNR and CDR2 FQNEAQ (reference sequence). The CDR3 DNA is TGTGCCAGCAGCCCCGGGACAGGGTCCTACGAGCAGTACTTC. This sequence encodes CASSPGTGSYEQYF.

This clone was detected only once. The chain joins TRBV4-1 to TRBJ1-4; no firm D call. The CDR3 length is 14 residues. The V gene's germline CDR1 is MGHRA and CDR2 YSYEKL. V shed 0 bases and J shed 5 bases, with 7 bases lying between them. CDR3 DNA: TGCGCCAGCAGCCAAGATCGGAGGAATGAAAAACTGTTTTTT. Translation: CASSQDRRNEKLFF.

This chain joins TRBV6-5 and TRBJ1-1; D is perhaps TRBD1 (6 bases). Germline V CDR1 and CDR2: MNHEY, SVGAGI. Trimming left V 2 bases short and J 0 bases short, with 13 bases between. The CDR3 totals 16 residues. The CDR3 DNA reads TGTGCCAGCAGTTACCCTCCGGGACACTTGAACACTGAAGCTTTCTTT. As protein: CASSYPPGHLNTEAFF.

The chain uses TRBV7-6 and TRBJ2-2; 8 positions match TRBD1. Germline CDR1 is SGHVS and CDR2 is FNYEAQ. V lost 4 bases and J lost 6; bases outside the gene matches: 1. This CDR3 has 13 residues. CDR3 region: CASSSTGAGELFF. In nucleotides, the CDR3 is TGTGCCAGCAGCTCGACAGGGGCCGGGGAGCTGTTTTTT.

The chain has TRBV7-3 and TRBJ1-6; D is possibly TRBD1 (5 bases). Germline CDR1 reads SGHTA; CDR2 reads FQGTGA. This CDR3 has 15 residues. Deletions cut 5 bases from V and 6 bases from J, with 14 bases between. The CDR3 bases are TGTGCCAGCAGCGCGCAGGGTTCTAGTAATTCACCCCTCCACTTT. Protein: CASSAQGSSNSPLHF.

The genes are TRBV1 and TRBJ2-5; the DNA was not compared with TRBD2, the D call given in the table. TRBV1 is listed as a pseudogene. This CDR3 has 14 amino acids. The CDR3 reads CTSSLDPRVETQYF. The CDR3 DNA follows: TGCACCAGCAGTCTCGACCCCCGGGTAGAGACCCAGTACTTC.

The chain carries TRBV7-2 and TRBJ2-3, with 7 bases lining up with TRBD2. The CDR3 is made up of 13 amino acids. Germline CDR1 SGHTA, CDR2 FQGNSA. Trimming cost V 8 bases and J 5 bases; bases outside gene matches: 7. The CDR3 nucleotides read TGTGCCAGCGGACGGGAGGTTAGAGATACGCAGTATTTT. It encodes CASGREVRDTQYF.

Comments on this clone: Other nucleotide sequences in the sample specify the same CDR3. The CDR3, as DNA: TGCGCCAGCAGCTCCGGGACAGGGGGCTACGAGCAGTACTTC. Translation: CASSSGTGGYEQYF. V usage is TRBV5-1 and J usage is TRBJ2-7; 11 bases match TRBD1. Germline CDR1 reads SGHRS; CDR2 reads YFSETQ. This CDR3 is built from 14 residues. The V gene end was trimmed by 3 bases and the J gene end by 3 bases; junction bases not matched to a gene: 2. The whole variable domain, remainder taken from reference TRBV5-1 and TRBJ2-7, is KAGVTQTPRYLIKTRGQQVTLSCSPISGHRSVSWYQQTPGQGLQFLFEYFSETQRNKGNFPGRFSGRQFSNSRSEMNVSTLELGDSALYLCASSSGTGGYEQYFGPGTRLTVT.

This clone was observed a handful of times. The rearrangement uses TRBV5-1 and TRBJ1-5; D not resolved. The CDR3 covers 13 residues. V was clipped by 0 bases and J by 5 bases, with 6 bases between them. CDR1 is SGHRS, CDR2 YFSETQ, per germline. CDR3 sequence reads: CASSLGTHQPQHF. The CDR3 bases are TGCGCCAGCAGCTTGGGAACACATCAGCCCCAGCATTTT.

The chain uses TRBV5-1 and TRBJ2-5; possibly TRBD2 for D (7 bases). From germline, CDR1 is SGHRS and CDR2 YFSETQ. Trimming cost V 4 bases and J 4 bases, with 14 bases left between them. The CDR3 is 14 residues long. The CDR3: CASSGGGAGETQYF. DNA for the CDR3: TGCGCCAGCAGCGGAGGGGGGGCTGGAGAGACCCAGTACTTC.

V usage is TRBV2 and J usage is TRBJ1-5, with 7 bases that match TRBD1. J lost 7 bases, V lost 8 bases, and 8 bases had no gene match. The germline CDR1 and CDR2 sequences are SNHLY and FYNNEI. This CDR3 region has 13 residues. The CDR3: CASATGAGQPQHF. The CDR3 DNA reads TGTGCCAGCGCCACAGGGGCCGGGCAGCCCCAGCATTTT. Combining the CDR3 with reference TRBV2 and TRBJ1-5 gives the whole variable domain EPEVTQTPSHQVTQMGQEVILRCVPISNHLYFYWYRQILGQKVEFLVSFYNNEISEKSEIFDDQFSVERPDGSNFTLKIRSTKLEDSAMYFCASATGAGQPQHFGDGTRLSIL.

The J gene is TRBJ2-7, the V gene TRBV7-9; TRBD2 matches at 11 bases. The length of the CDR3 is 16 residues. Germline V lookup: CDR1 SEHNR, CDR2 FQNEAQ (reference sequence). The V and J ends lost 5 bases and 3 bases, in that order; junction bases with no gene match: 9. CDR3 sequence (DNA): TGTGCCAGCAGCGGAACCACTAGCGGGAGAATCTACGAGCAGTACTTC. Its translation is CASSGTTSGRIYEQYF.

This chain links TRBV18 with TRBJ1-1; TRBD1 agrees at 9 bases. CDR1 KGHSH and CDR2 LQKENI come from the germline V gene. The length of the CDR3 is 16 residues. J gave up 1 base and V 5 bases, and 8 bases lay outside the gene matches. The CDR3 spells CASSAGTGIGNTEAFF. The CDR3 DNA reads as TGTGCCAGCTCAGCCGGGACAGGGATCGGGAACACTGAAGCTTTCTTT.

J is TRBJ2-5 and V is TRBV28; 8 positions match TRBD2. The end of the DNA aligns better with TRBJ2-7, so the J call may be wrong. Per the germline V gene, CDR1 is MDHEN and CDR2 is SYDVKM. The CDR3 contains 14 residues. For the CDR3, the DNA is TGTGCCAGCAGTTTAGCGGGAGGTGCCTACGAGCAGTACTTC. This encodes CASSLAGGAYEQYF.

The V call is TRBV29-1, the J call TRBJ2-2; D possibly corresponds to TRBD1 (6 bases). The CDR3 is 13 residues long. Trimming removed 1 base from V and 4 bases from J, with 7 bases in between. Germline loops: CDR1 SQVTM, CDR2 ANQGSEA. The CDR3 bases are TGCAGCGTTGAAGCAGGGGTCACCGGGGAGCTGTTTTTT. Residues: CSVEAGVTGELFF.

V is TRBV30 and J is TRBJ1-6; D is unclear. CDR3 length: 15 amino acids. Germline values: CDR1 GTSNPN, CDR2 SVGIG (reference sequence). V dropped 3 bases and J dropped 5 bases, with 14 bases sitting between them. This CDR3 is CAWSPGSRNNSPLHF. The CDR3 DNA sequence: TGTGCCTGGAGCCCAGGAAGCCGGAATAATTCACCCCTCCACTTT.

The chain carries TRBV7-8 and TRBJ2-3; possibly TRBD2 for D (6 bases). Germline V gene sequence: CDR1 SGHVS, CDR2 FQNEAQ. The CDR3 is made up of 17 amino acids. The V and J ends lost 5 bases and 5 bases respectively, with 23 bases between them. This chain's CDR3 is CASSRPGGDENIDTQYF. The CDR3 DNA reads TGTGCCAGCAGCCGACCAGGCGGGGACGAGAACATAGATACGCAGTATTTT.

The J gene is TRBJ2-1, the V gene TRBV5-4; TRBD2 matches 8 bases. Germline CDR1 SGHNT, CDR2 YYREEE (reference sequence). The V segment lost 6 bases and the J segment 8 bases; nucleotides outside the gene matches: 16. The CDR3 contains 16 residues. The CDR3 sequence is CASTRGGLAGPHEQFF. The CDR3 DNA is TGTGCCAGCACCCGAGGGGGATTAGCGGGACCCCATGAGCAGTTCTTC.